One T cell receptor (beta chain) is described in this entry. The CDR3 totals 17 residues. Germline loops: CDR1 MDHEN, CDR2 SYDVKM. J lost 10 bases, V lost 1 base, and 13 bases had no gene match. Original processing notes: Counts of nucleated cells, estimated from reference gene primer amplification, were obtained. Method: immunoSEQ multiplex PCR; TCRdb's copy keeps in-frame clones and lacks some. Clone size and the V and J calls come from that table; the DNA yielded D and trimming. The data contain approximately 130,000 clones, 75% to 90% of them singletons. The sample belongs to a study of blood T cell repertoires in COVID-19. Background on the study: Acute and convalescent COVID-19 specimens originated in the United States, Italy and Spain. Sample material is recorded as cDNA or gDNA derived from T cells, B-cell-depleted T cells, or PBMCs.

The TCR sequence derives from a man aged 25-40 years who had recovered from COVID-19. The sample was PBMCs or T cells enriched from blood (not recorded which). This rearrangement joins TRBV28 to TRBJ1-6; 7 bases map to TRBD1. The chain's CDR3 is CASSLLGRQTGKSPLHF. Here the CDR3 DNA reads TGTGCCAGCAGTTTATTGGGGCGGCAGACAGGGAAGTCACCCCTCCACTTT.